This TCR beta chain was captured by sequencing in a study of T cell responses to AZD1222 COVID-19 vaccine. Study outcomes and limitations: Baseline serostatus was positive in only a handful of AZD1222 recipients. Possibly, clonal diversity was underestimated; donors were largely white British and included more females. In the spike-specific TCR repertoire, nearly half reportedly target unmutated variant regions.

Produced via immunoSEQ multiplex PCR; TCRdb's table is partial and in-frame only. The sample lists just under 100,000 clones, about 88% occurring once. As concerns this clone: The target antigen is unknown.

This receptor was identified in an adult in good health. This specimen consisted of peripheral blood, obtained on day 0 of AZD1222 vaccination.

The DNA of the CDR3 is TGTGCCAGCAGCCTACTGGGACGGTTGATCTACGAGCAGTACTTC. This codes for CASSLLGRLIYEQYF. The rearrangement uses TRBV28 and TRBJ2-7; D is possibly TRBD1 or TRBD2 (5 bases each). V was shortened by 6 bases and J by 3 bases, with 18 bases between the two germline ends. This CDR3 region has 15 residues. Germline values: CDR1 MDHEN, CDR2 SYDVKM.